This T cell receptor (beta chain) was captured by sequencing in a study of T cell responses to AZD1222 COVID-19 vaccine. Study summary: Second-dose schedules of about 4 or about 12 weeks were combined. Whole-study findings and limits: Repertoire sampling happened only post peak T cell response. Following two doses of AZD1222, Spike-specific TCR breadth and depth rose.

V was pared by 5 bases and J by 2 bases, with 9 bases between. This CDR3 has 13 residues. With regard to this clone: What it recognizes is unknown.

Measured with immunoSEQ multiplex PCR; TCRdb has only the in-frame clones, and not every one. The sample shows about 150,000 clones, around 94% of them seen only once. The J gene is TRBJ1-2, the V gene TRBV12-3 or TRBV12-4, with D uncertain. The sequence was collected from an adult in good health. Sequences were derived from peripheral blood, sampled on day 0 of AZD1222 vaccination. The CDR3 nucleotides read TGTGCCAGCAGTCCGCTTGCGAACTATGGCTACACCTTC. Protein product: CASSPLANYGYTF.